What follows describes a single TCR beta chain. What antigen it recognizes has not been identified. Base qualities were left out, and no much larger clone turns up one base away. This entry comes from a study of control samples from healthy donors and cancer patients (dated by TCRdb to the early 2020s). V and J are truncated by 3 bases and 4 bases respectively, leaving an intervening sequence of 13 bases. The germline V gene (reference sequence) yields MNHEY for CDR1 and SMNVEV for CDR2. Reading from cysteine to phenylalanine, the CDR3 counts 14 amino acids. Just the 42-base CDR3 DNA is kept, in frame starting at base 1. The protocol used for the library was the immunoSEQ multiplex PCR assay. TCRdb limited this immuneACCESS table to in-frame rearrangements with V and J called. A share of clones is missing; checked studies link under half to unresolved V genes, and the rest is unexplained. Counted in this sample were approximately 170,000 clones; roughly 95% of them appeared once. Over 3.5% of the sample comes from the top ten.

Recombination connected TRBV27 to TRBJ2-7; the D gene is perhaps TRBD1, on 6 matching bases. Sequences were obtained from blood. The clonotype was recovered from a woman aged 55-75 years in good health. The encoded CDR3 is CASSFNGQRYEQYF. Here is the DNA: TGTGCCAGCAGTTTCAACGGACAGAGGTACGAGCAGTACTTC.